These T cell receptor beta chains were read from a single sample in a study of OX40 agonist ivuxolimab in advanced cancers. Using immunoSEQ multiplex PCR, the repertoire was profiled, and TCRdb retains in-frame clones only, with some absent. The data show under 85,000 clones, with about 94% seen just once and roughly 6.7% held by the top ten. The sample consisted of CD4+ or CD8+ T cells sorted from blood, taken in a trial of the OX40 agonist ivuxolimab. Receptor source: an adult with an advanced solid tumor such as melanoma, head and neck, liver or kidney cancer. Each CDR3 is given without its conserved first and last residue.

j_gene,v_gene,CDR3aa
TRBJ2-2,TRBV25-1,ASSIGGVAGELF
TRBJ2-2,TRBV18,ASSPPRDNPTGELF
TRBJ2-7,TRBV5-1,ASSPGQGSFYEQY
TRBJ2-1,TRBV12-5,ASGLNNEQF
TRBJ2-1,TRBV7-2,ASSLEPLRPGEQF
TRBJ2-5,TRBV7-8,ASSLIFGLRETQY
TRBJ2-7,TRBV9,ASSVGPTYEQY
TRBJ2-1,TRBV27,ASSYAGGDYNEQF
TRBJ2-1,TRBV6-5,ASGRQGLVNEQF
TRBJ1-6,TRBV27,ASSLAVGSPLH
TRBJ2-1,TRBV18,ASSPPGGNEQF
TRBJ2-7,TRBV5-6,ASSLAWGLADYEQY
TRBJ2-5,TRBV4-1,ASSQDSRGAFETQY
TRBJ2-5,TRBV6-1,ASRDRLAETQY
TRBJ2-1,TRBV10-2,ASSPQGGEQF
TRBJ2-7,TRBV13,ASSPGTSGGYEQY
TRBJ2-3,TRBV7-8,ASTTGSLTDTQY
TRBJ1-6,TRBV5-1,ASGQGGSSPLH
TRBJ2-2,TRBV19,ASSPFGAVNTGELF
TRBJ2-7,TRBV7-2,ASTQYPPGQGVNEQY
TRBJ2-7,TRBV4-1,ASSQWSGTSGEQY
TRBJ2-7,TRBV5-1,ASSLEMAVEGYEQY
TRBJ2-5,TRBV30,AWSHPGLDAIKETQY
TRBJ2-1,TRBV12-5,ASGLVPGGLGEQF
TRBJ2-6,TRBV15,ATSRDGGAPLSGANVLT
TRBJ2-1,TRBV19,ASSIDLRGGYEQF
TRBJ1-2,TRBV28,ASSTGTGLGYT
TRBJ2-7,TRBV27,ASTDSYEQY
TRBJ1-2,TRBV30,AWNENNYGYT
TRBJ1-6,TRBV13,ASSSHAISTGGDSPLH
TRBJ2-3,TRBV4-1,ASSQGPSGGMGDTQY
TRBJ1-5,TRBV28,ASSFSRGWSQPQH
TRBJ2-3,TRBV11-2,ASSLRERSTDTQY
TRBJ2-1,TRBV6-5,ASSSFNEQF
TRBJ1-2,TRBV27,ASSFRAGTTYGYT
TRBJ2-1,TRBV11-2,ASSQEQGQSLF
TRBJ2-5,TRBV5-4,ASSLTGQGTQY
TRBJ1-1,TRBV7-8,ASSQTGFDEAF
TRBJ1-5,TRBV6-9,ASSSPTHSNQPQH
TRBJ2-7,TRBV19,ASSAGTGVSYEQY
TRBJ1-1,TRBV25-1,ASSEFVNTEAF
TRBJ1-1,TRBV5-4,ASSHDGDREAF
TRBJ2-7,TRBV7-3,ASSPRGGRRANEQY
TRBJ1-1,TRBV15,ATSRDRGGNTEAF